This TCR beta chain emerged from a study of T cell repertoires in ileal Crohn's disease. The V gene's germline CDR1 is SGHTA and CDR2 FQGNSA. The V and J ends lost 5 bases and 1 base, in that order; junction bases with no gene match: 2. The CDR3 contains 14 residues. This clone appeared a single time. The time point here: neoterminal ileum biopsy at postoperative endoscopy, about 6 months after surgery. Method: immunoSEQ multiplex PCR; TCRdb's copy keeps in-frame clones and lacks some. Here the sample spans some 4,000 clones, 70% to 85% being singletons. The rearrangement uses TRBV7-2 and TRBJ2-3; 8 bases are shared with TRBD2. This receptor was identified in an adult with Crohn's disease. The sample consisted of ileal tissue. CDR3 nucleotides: TGTGCCAGCAGCCGGACTAGCCGCACAGATACGCAGTATTTT. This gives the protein CASSRTSRTDTQYF.